This TCR beta chain was identified in a study of blood T cell repertoires in COVID-19. Study overall: The United States, Italy and Spain provided the acute and convalescent COVID-19 samples.

Sequencing was performed with immunoSEQ multiplex PCR; in TCRdb, only in-frame clones are kept and a portion is missing. The table shows about 110,000 clones, with 70% to 85% occurring only once. The TCR was taken from a man aged 70 or older with active or convalescent COVID-19. Source material: peripheral blood.

The chain's CDR3 is CASSESQGTEAFF. The CDR3 nucleotides are TGCGCCAGCAGTGAGTCTCAGGGAACTGAAGCTTTCTTT. The chain couples TRBV10-1 to TRBJ1-1; weak D call: TRBD1 (5 bases). The germline CDR1 and CDR2 sequences are WNHNN and SYGVQD (reference sequence). V shed 0 bases and J shed 5 bases, with 7 bases lying between them. CDR3 length: 13 residues.